The 10 T cell receptor beta chains presented below share a single source sample, sequenced in a study of vaccination and CD4 T cells after COVID-19. Specified treatment: roughly 10-day PBMC culture with coronavirus spike peptide pools or control peptides (ViraFEST assay). Sequence data for DNA of cultured CD4+ T cells were generated by the Oncomine TCR Beta short-read assay. TCRdb re-derived calls from the PCR reads in MiXCR, one entry per CDR3 protein. The table has 15,000 or so distinct CDR3 sequences, 40% to 50% seen once. No antigens are known for them. The input for sequencing was cultured CD4+ T cells from blood, taken after SARS-CoV-2 vaccination. The source is a human donor with COVID-19.

This chain connects TRBV20-1 to TRBJ1-3; the match to TRBD1 covers 7 bases. V lost 3 bases, J lost 1 base, and 6 bases stayed unmatched. This CDR3 has 15 amino acids. CDR1 DFQATT and CDR2 SNEGSKA come from the germline V gene (reference sequence). The CDR3 loop reads CSASQGGTSGNTIYF. The CDR3 DNA reads as TGCAGTGCTAGCCAGGGGGGGACTTCTGGAAACACCATATATTTT.

The J gene is TRBJ1-1, the V gene TRBV19, with 8 nucleotides matching TRBD1. Trimming cost V 6 bases and J 6 bases; bases outside gene matches: 12. This CDR3 contains 15 residues. Germline assignment: CDR1 LNHDA and CDR2 SQIVND (reference sequence). The CDR3 DNA is TGTGCCAGTAGCCCCCAGGGGGCGGTGAGGGCTGAAGCTTTCTTT. This codes for CASSPQGAVRAEAFF.

V usage is TRBV19 and J usage is TRBJ2-5, with D uncertain. Trimming removed 3 bases at V and 0 bases at J, with 11 bases between. Germline V gene lookup returns CDR1 LNHDA and CDR2 SQIVND (reference sequence). The CDR3 is 15 amino acids. CDR3 coding DNA: TGTGCCAGTAGTATGCTTCGGTCTTACCAAGAGACCCAGTACTTC. Translating gives CASSMLRSYQETQYF.

This clonotype appeared a few times. The chain uses TRBV19 and TRBJ2-5; 10 nucleotides align to TRBD2. V lost 5 bases to trimming and J lost 5 bases; unmatched junction nucleotides: 11. CDR1 is LNHDA, CDR2 SQIVND, per germline (reference sequence). The CDR3 spans 16 residues. The CDR3 nucleotides read TGTGCCAGTAGTGGGTTGAGCGGGGGGGCCTCGGAGACCCAGTACTTC. Translating it yields CASSGLSGGASETQYF.

The chain has TRBV19 and TRBJ2-1; 11 bases are a match to TRBD2. CDR1 LNHDA and CDR2 SQIVND come from the germline V gene (reference sequence). V was pared by 4 bases and J by 7 bases, with 9 bases of the junction left unmatched. There are 16 residues in the CDR3. DNA for the CDR3: TGTGCCAGTAGTACTGTAGCGGGGGGGCTATTGAATGAGCAGTTCTTC. Translating it yields CASSTVAGGLLNEQFF.

This chain uses TRBV19 with TRBJ1-5, with TRBD1 matching 9 bases. Germline V lookup: CDR1 LNHDA, CDR2 SQIVND (reference sequence). The junction had 7 bases not matched to a gene; V was cut back by 4 bases and J by 6 bases. The CDR3 runs 15 residues. The CDR3 is CASSTGDRVVQPQHF. CDR3 DNA: TGTGCCAGTAGTACAGGGGACAGGGTAGTTCAGCCCCAGCATTTT. The entire variable domain, with the rest obtained from reference TRBV19 and TRBJ1-5, is as follows: DGGITQSPKYLFRKEGQNVTLSCEQNLNHDAMYWYRQDPGQGLRLIYYSQIVNDFQKGDIAEGYSVSREKKESFPLTVTSAQKNPTAFYLCASSTGDRVVQPQHFGDGTRLSIL.

This clonotype was counted a few times. J is TRBJ1-1 and V is TRBV29-1; TRBD1 matches 7 bases. Per the germline V gene, CDR1 is SQVTM and CDR2 is ANQGSEA. Trimming took 6 bases from V and 1 from J; bases not matched to a gene: 5. CDR3 size: 13 residues. CDR3 sequence reads: CSVRSGGNTEAFF. CDR3 sequence (DNA): TGCAGCGTCCGCTCAGGGGGGAACACTGAAGCTTTCTTT.

V gene TRBV24-1 combines with J gene TRBJ1-5, with no clear D. In germline, CDR1 is KGHDR, CDR2 SFDVKD. The CDR3 spans 15 residues. The V end lost 3 bases, the J end lost 2 bases, and 10 bases lay between the germline ends. The CDR3 DNA sequence: TGTGCCACCAGTGATGTCGGGTTAGGCAATCAGCCCCAGCATTTT. Translation: CATSDVGLGNQPQHF.

This chain links TRBV6-1 with TRBJ2-2; D ambiguous. V shed 8 bases and J shed 6 bases, with 13 bases lying between them. This CDR3 has 13 residues. Germline V gives CDR1 MNHNS, CDR2 SASEGT. CDR3 in amino acids: CASELGGPGELFF. DNA of the CDR3: TGTGCCAGCGAATTGGGTGGACCCGGGGAGCTGTTTTTT.

This sequence joins TRBV5-8 and TRBJ1-1; the match to TRBD1 covers 8 bases. Trimming cost V 1 base and J 5 bases; bases outside gene matches: 10. The CDR3 has 16 amino acids. The V gene's germline CDR1 is SGHTS and CDR2 YDEGEE. CDR3 residues: CASSLKGGTGRTEAFF. For the CDR3, the DNA is TGTGCCAGCAGCTTGAAAGGGGGGACAGGCAGGACTGAAGCTTTCTTT.